The clone carrying this T cell receptor (beta chain) was seen a few times. Its antigen is not known. At one end, the junction sequence differs from germline, possibly due to a read error. The germline CDR1 and CDR2 sequences are SSHAT and FNYEAQ (reference sequence). The CDR3 sequence is 13 residues long. The data belong to a study of cytomegalovirus exposure and HLA in healthy donors. The PCR made use of 60 Vbeta and 13 Jbeta primers. Per the original methods: Unique TCR beta chains totaled 80 million to 100 million in a later count, with roughly 11 million of them shared. The repertoire was sequenced with immunoSEQ multiplex PCR; TCRdb's copy has only in-frame clones and lacks some. Clone size and V and J calls were adopted from that table, with D and trimming inferred from the DNA. The repertoire consists of 180,000 or so clones, with 70% to 90% occurring once and the leading ten covering about 9.3%.

Study conclusions and caveats: TRBV6-2, TRBV6-3 and other indistinguishable V segments were excluded. Testing in vitro showed a few CMV-associated chains specific for CMV antigens.

The rearrangement uses TRBV7-7 and TRBJ2-7, with a possible D match to TRBD1 (6 bases). The receptor's source is a man younger than 35 in good health and CMV-seropositive. The sample taken for sequencing was PBMCs. The CDR3 spells CASSPDRQGEQYF. In DNA form, the CDR3 reads TGTGCTAGCAGTCCCGACAGGCAGGGCGAGCAGTACTTC.